Listed below are T cell receptor beta chains from one sample, sequenced in a study of T cells in Graves' hyperthyroidism and ophthalmopathy. TCRdb analysed the multiplex PCR reads with MiXCR anew, one entry per CDR3 protein. The sample lists 350,000 or so distinct CDR3 sequences; around a sixth were seen once. The specimen was blood. These receptors were taken from a woman between 50 and 59 years old with Graves' hyperthyroidism. Each CDR3 is given with its conserved first and last residue. Each record gives: J gene, V gene, CDR3 protein.

>TRBJ2-1|TRBV6-1
CASADPGQNYNEQFF
>TRBJ2-5|TRBV18
CASSEVSQETQYF
>TRBJ2-3|TRBV20-1
CSARVGPSTDTQYF
>TRBJ1-2|TRBV9
CASSGGTANYGYTF
>TRBJ1-5|TRBV2
CASRVGDSNQPQHF
>TRBJ1-2|TRBV6-1
CASSEYREGNYGYTF
>TRBJ2-3|TRBV20-1
CSARRGGTDTQYF
>TRBJ2-5|TRBV12-3/TRBV12-4
CASRLTGGETQYF
>TRBJ2-7|TRBV28
CASGEQGSSEQYF
>TRBJ2-1|TRBV10-3
CAISESRTGKGNEQFF
>TRBJ2-3|TRBV2
CASREAGSTDTQYF
>TRBJ1-1|TRBV29-1
CSSYLRGTEAFF
>TRBJ1-2|TRBV3-1
CASSQGTGPTNYGYTF
>TRBJ2-3|TRBV20-1
CSARGAGTDTQYF
>TRBJ2-5|TRBV20-1
CSASPATESQETQYF
>TRBJ2-7|TRBV3-1
CASSQEAYEQYF
>TRBJ2-7|TRBV5-1
CASSLEGDNEQYF
>TRBJ2-5|TRBV5-1
CASSLSRGREETQYF
>TRBJ2-3|TRBV7-9
CASSLGASGRGTDTQYF
>TRBJ2-7|TRBV5-6
CASSLARQYEQYF
>TRBJ2-3|TRBV6-2/TRBV6-3
CASSKGRLAGDYTDTQYF
>TRBJ2-7|TRBV7-6
CASSSPRDSNYEQYF
>TRBJ1-1|TRBV11-2
CASSFSGTANTEAFF
>TRBJ2-3|TRBV2
CASSEGAGTDTQYF
>TRBJ2-2|TRBV5-1
CASSNRGAGGELFF
>TRBJ2-7|TRBV6-1
CASSSSGGARGYEQYF
>TRBJ1-3|TRBV3-1
CASSQEGDLGNTIYF
>TRBJ2-2|TRBV27
CASTRSQYGELFF
>TRBJ1-5|TRBV5-1
CASSPGLGGNQPQHF
>TRBJ2-1|TRBV20-1
CSARTISRWDRSEQFF
>TRBJ1-1|TRBV19
CASSLGGRAAFF
>TRBJ2-1|TRBV5-1
CASLKGGAGTGEQFF
>TRBJ2-1|TRBV12-3/TRBV12-4
CASSPPTSGRFKEQFF
>TRBJ2-5|TRBV7-3
CASSFGASGIETQYF
>TRBJ2-7|TRBV27
CASSALAGGGSEQYF
>TRBJ2-1|TRBV5-1
CASSPREGGEGEQFF
>TRBJ1-1|TRBV5-1
CASIPGGGVNTEAFF
>TRBJ1-2|TRBV12-3/TRBV12-4
CASSLVVGTNYGYTF
>TRBJ2-2|TRBV7-9
CAGGTGNTGELFF
>TRBJ1-4|TRBV6-2/TRBV6-3
CASSSSSGQGGDIREKLFF
>TRBJ2-5|TRBV9
CASSVRGGGGQVETQYF
>TRBJ2-7|TRBV5-1
CASSLVSGLAFSSYEQYF
>TRBJ1-3|TRBV4-1
CASSHPTEEGSGNTIYF
>TRBJ2-2|TRBV14
CASSQQGRLTGELFF
>TRBJ2-2|TRBV2
CASSLAGGPTGELFF
>TRBJ1-1|TRBV30
CAWSAVFMNTEAFF
>TRBJ2-3|TRBV7-9
CASSLGTLSDTQYF
>TRBJ1-1|TRBV7-9
CASSRDSNTEAFF
>TRBJ2-5|TRBV7-9
CASSLARPNQETQYF
>TRBJ2-7|TRBV6-1
CASSEAASESYEQYF
>TRBJ1-1|TRBV20-1
CSAPPGGSWGEAFF